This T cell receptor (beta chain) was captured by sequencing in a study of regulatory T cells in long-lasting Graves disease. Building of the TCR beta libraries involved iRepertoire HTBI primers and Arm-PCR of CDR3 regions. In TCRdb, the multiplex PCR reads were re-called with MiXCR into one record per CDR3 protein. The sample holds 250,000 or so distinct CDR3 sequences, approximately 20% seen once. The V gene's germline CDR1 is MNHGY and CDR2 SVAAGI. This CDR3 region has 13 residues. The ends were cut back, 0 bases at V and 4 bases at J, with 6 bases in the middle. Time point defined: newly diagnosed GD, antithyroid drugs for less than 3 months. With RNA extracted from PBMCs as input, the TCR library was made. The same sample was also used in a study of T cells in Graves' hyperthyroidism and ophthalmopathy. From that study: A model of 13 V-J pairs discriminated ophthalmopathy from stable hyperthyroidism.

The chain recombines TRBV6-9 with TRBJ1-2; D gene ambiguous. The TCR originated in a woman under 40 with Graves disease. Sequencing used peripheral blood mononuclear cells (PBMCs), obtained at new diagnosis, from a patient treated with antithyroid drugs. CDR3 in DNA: TGTGCCAGCAGTTATTCAGGTCCCTATGGCTACACCTTC. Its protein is CASSYSGPYGYTF.